This T cell receptor beta chain is from a study of PD-L1 blockade in urothelial cancer. Study in general: It was at 3 weeks (second dose) and 6 weeks after treatment start that blood was analyzed. T cells numbered a median of approximately 140,000 in the blood samples. Study-wide results and limits: Greater 3-week expansion of tumor-associated blood clones was recorded for durable-benefit patients.

Each PCR reaction had synthetic TCR analog templates spiked into it. Generated by immunoSEQ multiplex PCR, the TCRdb table keeps only in-frame clones and is missing some. The table includes about 93,000 clones, around 91% detected once. With 1 base clipped from V and 0 bases from J, the junction kept 9 bases outside the gene matches. Germline V lookup: CDR1 GTSNPN, CDR2 SVGIG (reference sequence). The CDR3 totals 18 residues. In the case of this clone: Its target is unknown.

The time point denotes: pretreatment peripheral blood. Material: PBMCs, obtained around atezolizumab (anti-PD-L1) treatment. The sequence was collected from a man aged 55-75 years with urothelial cancer. This rearrangement joins TRBV30 to TRBJ1-4; TRBD1 matches 9 bases. Here the CDR3 reads CAWSGGQGVSATNEKLFF. The CDR3 nucleotides are TGTGCCTGGAGTGGGGGACAGGGAGTGAGTGCAACTAATGAAAAACTGTTTTTT.